The present TCR beta chain was sequenced within a study of chemoradiotherapy in HPV16-positive cancers. Study outcomes and limitations: Candidate HPV-specific clones and E7-related TCR motifs grew in tumor during treatment. Only a couple of HPV16-positive patients supplied the functional HPV-specificity definition.

TCRdb keeps only in-frame clones here, not all; method: immunoSEQ multiplex PCR. The data contain roughly 16,000 clones, 85% to 95% of them singletons. Concerning this clone: Its target is unknown.

Germline V CDR1 and CDR2: SGHAT, FQNNGV. The V and J ends lost 2 bases and 2 bases, in that order; junction bases with no gene match: 6. The CDR3 consists of 17 residues. This chain joins TRBV11-2 and TRBJ2-2; 9 positions agree with TRBD1. The receptor was derived from a human donor with HPV-associated anogenital cancer. The sample consisted of blood, taken from a patient who underwent chemoradiotherapy. For the CDR3, the DNA is TGTGCCAGCAGCTTAATGACACAGGGGGCAAACACCGGGGAGCTGTTTTTT. It yields the protein CASSLMTQGANTGELFF. The whole variable domain, filled in from reference TRBV11-2 and TRBJ2-2, reads EAGVAQSPRYKIIEKRQSVAFWCNPISGHATLYWYQQILGQGPKLLIQFQNNGVVDDSQLPKDRFSAERLKGVDSTLKIQPAKLEDSAVYLCASSLMTQGANTGELFFGEGSRLTVL.